The 6 T cell receptor beta chains below were found in one sample sequenced in a study of blood T cell repertoires in COVID-19. Repertoires were generated with immunoSEQ multiplex PCR, while TCRdb's copy carries only in-frame clones and drops some. The sample consists of around 250,000 clones, 80% to 85% of them appearing once. The source material was peripheral blood. The receptors shown here come from a woman younger than 35 with acute or convalescent COVID-19.

On this clone itself: At the DNA level, this CDR3 is encoded by other sequences in the same sample as well. This chain joins TRBV5-1 and TRBJ1-2, with D tentatively TRBD1 (5 bases). CDR1 SGHRS and CDR2 YFSETQ come from the germline V gene. V was cut by 2 bases and J by 4 bases, with 9 bases left in between. CDR3 length equals 13 residues. The CDR3 coding sequence is TGCGCCAGCAGCTTCGAGACAGCCTATGGCTACACCTTC. This sequence encodes CASSFETAYGYTF.

The CDR3 region is CASSQGTGYTEAFF. DNA for the CDR3: TGTGCCAGCAGCCAAGGGACAGGGTACACTGAAGCTTTCTTT. The chain couples TRBV3-1 (or the pseudogene TRBV3-2) to TRBJ1-1; 8 bases align to TRBD1. Germline CDR1 and CDR2: LGHDT and YNNKEL (reference sequence). V shed 1 base and J 3 bases; nucleotides not matched to a gene: 1. CDR3 length: 14 residues.

Of note for this clone: Germline and junction disagree at one end, which may indicate a read error. The V call is TRBV7-7, the J call TRBJ2-1; weak D call: TRBD2 (6 bases). The CDR3 consists of 14 residues. CDR1 is SSHAT and CDR2 is FNYEAQ in the germline V gene (reference sequence). CDR3 protein: CASSLEGGHNEQFF. The CDR3, as DNA: TGTGCTAGCAGCTTAGAGGGAGGACACAATGAGCAGTTCTTC.

This chain uses TRBV30 with TRBJ1-2; D unresolved. Germline-derived CDR1 and CDR2 are GTSNPN and SVGIG (reference sequence). V was pared by 0 bases and J by 8 bases, with 16 bases between. This CDR3 is built from 14 residues. The CDR3 DNA follows: TGTGCCTGGAGTGTAAATTGGGGAGGAGGGGGCTACACCTTC. Amino acids: CAWSVNWGGGGYTF.

About this clone itself: Additional DNA sequences in this sample encode the identical CDR3. CDR3 loop: CASSSSYEQYF. The CDR3, as DNA: TGTGCCAGCAGTTCTTCCTACGAGCAGTACTTC. The rearrangement links TRBV28 to TRBJ2-7; D is unresolved. Trimming removed 4 bases at V and 1 base at J, with 2 bases between. CDR3 length: 11 amino acids. In germline, CDR1 is MDHEN, CDR2 SYDVKM. Variable domain in full (rest from reference TRBV28 and TRBJ2-7): DVKVTQSSRYLVKRTGEKVFLECVQDMDHENMFWYRQDPGLGLRLIYFSYDVKMKEKGDIPEGYSVSREKKERFSLILESASTNQTSMYLCASSSSYEQYFGPGTRLTVT.

V gene TRBV4-1 combines with J gene TRBJ2-7, with 10 bases fitting TRBD1. The CDR3 loop spans 15 amino acids. The V gene end was trimmed by 0 bases and the J gene end by 9 bases; junction bases not matched to a gene: 8. Per germline, CDR1 MGHRA and CDR2 YSYEKL. CDR3 nucleotide sequence: TGCGCCAGCAGCCAAGATCTGGGACAGGGGCGCGGGCAGTACTTC. Translating gives CASSQDLGQGRGQYF.